This T cell receptor beta chain emerged from a study of cytomegalovirus exposure and HLA in healthy donors. Germline assignment: CDR1 SGHTA and CDR2 FQGNSA. Trimming stripped 1 base from V and 4 bases from J, with 17 bases between. The CDR3 is 16 residues long. PCR primers comprised 60 Vbeta and 13 Jbeta primers. Sequencing used immunoSEQ multiplex PCR; TCRdb keeps in-frame clones, though not all of them. The sample has about 140,000 clones, around 80% seen once. The rearrangement links TRBV7-2 to TRBJ2-7, with D maybe TRBD1 (6 bases). Sequenced sample: PBMCs. This TCR came from a man younger than 45 in good health and CMV-seropositive. The CDR3 nucleotides read TGTGCCAGCAGCTTAGTTGAGGGGGTCCTTTTGTACGAGCAGTACTTC. It yields the protein CASSLVEGVLLYEQYF.